This T cell receptor (beta chain) came from a study of T-cell memory formation after mild COVID-19. After removal of 5 bases from V and 4 bases from J, the junction contained 5 bases not matched to a gene. Germline loops: CDR1 MNHNY, CDR2 SVGAGI (reference sequence). The length of the CDR3 is 14 residues. Each CDR3 protein gets one entry after TCRdb re-called the 5' RACE reads with MiXCR. The data contain a few hundred thousand distinct CDR3 sequences, around 30% of them singletons. The source material was PBMCs or a T cell subset sorted from them (not recorded which). The receptor was derived from an adult woman who had mild COVID-19 (a few samples of this study predate the infection). Cell type and time point are not known. The chain links TRBV6-6 to TRBJ2-1; TRBD1 matches 7 bases. The CDR3 protein is CASSTLGQYNEQFF. The DNA for the CDR3 is TGTGCCAGCAGTACTTTGGGACAGTACAATGAGCAGTTCTTC.